A single sample is the source of the 11 T cell receptor beta chains below, sequenced in a study of cytomegalovirus exposure and HLA in healthy donors. PCR was performed using 60 Vbeta and 13 Jbeta primers. Repertoires were generated with immunoSEQ multiplex PCR, while TCRdb's copy carries only in-frame clones and drops some. The sample has around 76,000 clones, 65% to 85% seen once. Sequencing was performed on PBMCs. The receptors come from a woman between 40 and 55 years old in good health and CMV-seropositive.

J is TRBJ2-5 and V is TRBV5-6, with TRBD2 matching 9 bases. The CDR3 extends over 16 amino acids. J lost 4 bases, V lost 0 bases, and 7 bases had no gene match. In germline, CDR1 is SGHDT, CDR2 YYEEEE. Written as DNA, the CDR3 is TGTGCCAGCAGCTTGGTCGCGGGAGGGCCTATAGAGACCCAGTACTTC. It encodes CASSLVAGGPIETQYF.

V is TRBV7-2 and J is TRBJ1-4, with D tentatively TRBD1 (5 bases). There are 14 residues in the CDR3. V lost 5 bases and J 8 bases, leaving 15 bases between the germline ends. Germline CDR1 reads SGHTA; CDR2 reads FQGNSA. The CDR3 DNA reads as TGTGCCAGCAGCCTGTCGGGACTTAACGAAAAACTGTTTTTT. It is translated as CASSLSGLNEKLFF.

The V call is TRBV6-1, the J call TRBJ1-5; tentatively, D is TRBD1 (5 bases). V dropped 1 base and J dropped 2 bases, with 6 bases sitting between them. This CDR3 has 14 residues. CDR1 and CDR2 from the germline V gene are MNHNS and SASEGT. CDR3 sequence: CASSEGGGNQPQHF. In DNA, the CDR3 is TGTGCCAGCAGTGAAGGGGGCGGCAATCAGCCCCAGCATTTT.

In this sample, this clone turned up a few times. The rearrangement joins TRBV4-1 to TRBJ1-4, with 8 bases aligning to TRBD1. Germline loops: CDR1 MGHRA, CDR2 YSYEKL. J lost 11 bases, V lost 3 bases, and 14 bases had no gene match. The CDR3 loop spans 16 amino acids. CDR3 in DNA: TGCGCCAGCAGCCAGGCGACCGCTACGGACAGGGTGAAACTGTTTTTT. Protein sequence: CASSQATATDRVKLFF.

The chain joins TRBV5-1 to TRBJ2-4; 14 bases line up with TRBD2. The germline V gene encodes CDR1 SGHRS and CDR2 YFSETQ. The CDR3 is 16 amino acids. V lost 2 bases, J lost 4 bases, and 2 bases stayed unmatched. The CDR3, as DNA: TGCGCCAGCAGCTTCGGGACTAGCGGGGGTAAAAACATTCAGTACTTC. It codes for CASSFGTSGGKNIQYF.

This clone was detected a few times. The chain joins TRBV10-3 to TRBJ2-7; a weak D match, TRBD1 (5 bases). Germline V lookup: CDR1 ENHRY, CDR2 SYGVKD. Trimming cost V 5 bases and J 6 bases, with 8 bases left between them. The CDR3 totals 11 residues. CDR3 coding DNA: TGTGCCATCAGTTGGGGCCCCGAGCAGTACTTC. Encoded protein: CAISWGPEQYF.

This clone was seen only once. This chain joins TRBV4-3 and TRBJ1-2, with D maybe TRBD1 (6 bases). CDR1 LGHNA and CDR2 YSLEER come from the germline V gene. Trimming left V 0 bases short and J 7 bases short, with 15 bases between. CDR3 length: 15 amino acids. CDR3 DNA sequence: TGCGCCAGCAGCCAAGAACAGGGAATCCGCTCTGGCTACACCTTC. Its translation: CASSQEQGIRSGYTF.

The V and J genes are TRBV12-5 and TRBJ2-7; TRBD1 matches 9 bases. This CDR3 contains 14 residues. V lost 2 bases to trimming and J lost 4 bases; unmatched junction nucleotides: 3. In germline, CDR1 is LGHNT, CDR2 FRNRAP. CDR3 residues: CASGLNRGLYEQYF. For the CDR3, the DNA is TGTGCTAGTGGTTTGAACAGGGGGCTATACGAGCAGTACTTC.

The chain joins TRBV5-1 to TRBJ2-7; a possible D gene is TRBD2 (6 bases). The CDR3 length is 13 residues. V was shortened by 4 bases and J by 3 bases, with 11 bases between the two germline ends. The germline gives CDR1 SGHRS, CDR2 YFSETQ. The CDR3 here is CASSPEGVYEQYF. CDR3 in DNA: TGCGCCAGCAGCCCGGAGGGAGTCTACGAGCAGTACTTC. The variable domain in full, with the rest retrieved from reference TRBV5-1 and TRBJ2-7, is KAGVTQTPRYLIKTRGQQVTLSCSPISGHRSVSWYQQTPGQGLQFLFEYFSETQRNKGNFPGRFSGRQFSNSRSEMNVSTLELGDSALYLCASSPEGVYEQYFGPGTRLTVT.

V and J are TRBV4-3 and TRBJ2-5; D not resolved. This CDR3 is built from 14 residues. Germline CDR1 reads LGHNA; CDR2 reads YSLEER. The V end was cut by 3 bases, the J end by 5 bases, with 13 bases between. The CDR3 here is CASSHRQASETQYF. CDR3 DNA sequence: TGCGCCAGCAGCCACCGCCAGGCTTCTGAGACCCAGTACTTC.

The V gene is TRBV7-2, the J gene TRBJ2-2, with D maybe TRBD1 (5 bases). The CDR3 has 15 amino acids. CDR1 is SGHTA and CDR2 is FQGNSA in the germline V gene. V gave up 2 bases and J gave up 2 bases, with 9 bases separating them. This CDR3 is CASSLQGTNTGELFF. The CDR3 DNA is TGTGCCAGCAGCTTACAGGGCACCAACACCGGGGAGCTGTTTTTT.